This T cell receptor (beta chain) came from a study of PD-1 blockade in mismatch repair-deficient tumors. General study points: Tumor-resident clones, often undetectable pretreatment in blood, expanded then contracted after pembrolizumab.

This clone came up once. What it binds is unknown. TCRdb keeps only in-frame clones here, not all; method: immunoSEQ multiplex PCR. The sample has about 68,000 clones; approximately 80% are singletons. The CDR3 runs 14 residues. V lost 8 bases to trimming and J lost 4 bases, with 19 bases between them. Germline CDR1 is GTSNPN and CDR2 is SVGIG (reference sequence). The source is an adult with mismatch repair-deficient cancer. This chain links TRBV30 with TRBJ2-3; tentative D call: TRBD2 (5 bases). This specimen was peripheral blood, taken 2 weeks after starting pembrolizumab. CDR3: CASGQLGRSDTQYF. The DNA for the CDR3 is TGTGCCAGCGGCCAACTGGGGAGATCAGATACGCAGTATTTT.